This TCR beta chain was recovered during a study of blood T cell repertoires in COVID-19. The method was immunoSEQ multiplex PCR; TCRdb's version includes in-frame clones alone and lacks a portion of them. The data show roughly 280,000 clones, approximately 86% seen once. Germline assignment: CDR1 LGHNA and CDR2 YNFKEQ. The V gene end was trimmed by 8 bases and the J gene end by 2 bases; junction bases not matched to a gene: 10. The length of the CDR3 is 15 residues. The sequence derives from a woman aged 60 to 75 with COVID-19, enrolled during active disease. Input material: peripheral blood. This sequence joins TRBV4-2 and TRBJ2-3; 7 nucleotides agree with TRBD1. The CDR3 loop is CASAGTESYTDTQYF. In DNA, the CDR3 is TGTGCCAGCGCCGGGACAGAGTCGTACACAGATACGCAGTATTTT.